This TCR beta chain was recorded in a study of blood T cell repertoires in COVID-19. Whole-study context: COVID-19 samples collected from the United States, Italy and Spain covered acute and convalescent phases.

Per the original methods: Estimation of nucleated cell counts relied on the amplification of reference gene primers. Assay used: immunoSEQ multiplex PCR; TCRdb lists only in-frame clones, some missing. That table furnishes V, J and clone size, whereas the DNA furnished D and trimming. The sample carries some 340,000 clones, 65% to 85% recorded once. The germline V gene has CDR1 SGDLS and CDR2 YYNGEE. CDR3 length: 15 residues. V lost 4 bases to trimming and J lost 0 bases, with 10 bases between them. J is TRBJ2-2 and V is TRBV9, with TRBD1 as a possible D gene (5 bases). Sequences were obtained from peripheral blood. This TCR was recovered from a man aged 30 to 45 with active or convalescent COVID-19. As DNA, the CDR3 is TGTGCCAGCAGCACGACAGCAACGAACACCGGGGAGCTGTTTTTT. This sequence encodes CASSTTATNTGELFF.